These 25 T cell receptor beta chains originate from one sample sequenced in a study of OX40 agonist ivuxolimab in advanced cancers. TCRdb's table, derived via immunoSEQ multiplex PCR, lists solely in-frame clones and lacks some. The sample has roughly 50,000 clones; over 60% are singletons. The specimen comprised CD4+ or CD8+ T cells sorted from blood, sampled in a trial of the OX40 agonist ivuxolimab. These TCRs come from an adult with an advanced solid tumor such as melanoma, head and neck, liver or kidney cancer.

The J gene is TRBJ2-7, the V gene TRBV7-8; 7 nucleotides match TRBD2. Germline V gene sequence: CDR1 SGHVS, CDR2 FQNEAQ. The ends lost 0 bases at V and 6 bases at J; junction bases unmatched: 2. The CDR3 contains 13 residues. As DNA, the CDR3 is TGTGCCAGCAGCTTAGCGCGGGGGTTCGAGCAGTACTTC. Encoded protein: CASSLARGFEQYF.

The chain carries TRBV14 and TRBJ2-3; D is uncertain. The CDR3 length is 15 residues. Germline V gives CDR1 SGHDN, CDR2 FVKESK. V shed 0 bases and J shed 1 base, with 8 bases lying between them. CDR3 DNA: TGTGCCAGCAGCCAAGATATGCGGCGCACAGATACGCAGTATTTT. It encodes CASSQDMRRTDTQYF.

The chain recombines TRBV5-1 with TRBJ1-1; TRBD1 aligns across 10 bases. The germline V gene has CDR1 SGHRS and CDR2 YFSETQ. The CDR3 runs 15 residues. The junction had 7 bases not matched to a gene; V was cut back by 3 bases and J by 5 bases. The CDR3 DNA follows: TGCGCCAGCAGCTCAAGGACAGGGGGGATAACTGAAGCTTTCTTT. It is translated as CASSSRTGGITEAFF.

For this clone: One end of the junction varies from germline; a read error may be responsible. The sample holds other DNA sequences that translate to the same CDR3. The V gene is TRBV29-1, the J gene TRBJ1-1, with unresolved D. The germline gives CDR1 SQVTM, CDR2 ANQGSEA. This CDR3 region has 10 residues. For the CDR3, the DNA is TGCAGCGTCCAGAACACTGAGGCTTTCTTT. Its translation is CSVQNTEAFF.

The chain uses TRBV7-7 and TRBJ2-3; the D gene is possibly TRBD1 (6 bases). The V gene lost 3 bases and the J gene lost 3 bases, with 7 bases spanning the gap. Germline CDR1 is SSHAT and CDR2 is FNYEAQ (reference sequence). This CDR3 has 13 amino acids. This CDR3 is CASSLDSTDTQYF. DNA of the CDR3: TGTGCCAGCAGCTTGGACAGTACAGATACGCAGTATTTT.

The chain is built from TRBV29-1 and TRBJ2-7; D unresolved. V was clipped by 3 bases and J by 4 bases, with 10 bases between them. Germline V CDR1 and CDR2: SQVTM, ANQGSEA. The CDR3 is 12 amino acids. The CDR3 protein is CSVEGQRYEQYF. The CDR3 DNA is TGCAGCGTTGAGGGTCAGCGATACGAGCAGTACTTC.

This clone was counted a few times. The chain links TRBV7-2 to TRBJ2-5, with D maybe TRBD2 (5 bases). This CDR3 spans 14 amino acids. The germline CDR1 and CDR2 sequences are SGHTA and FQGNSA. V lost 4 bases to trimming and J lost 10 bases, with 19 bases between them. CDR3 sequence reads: CASSSTAGDRIQYF. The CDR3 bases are TGTGCCAGCAGCTCAACCGCCGGGGATAGGATCCAGTACTTC.

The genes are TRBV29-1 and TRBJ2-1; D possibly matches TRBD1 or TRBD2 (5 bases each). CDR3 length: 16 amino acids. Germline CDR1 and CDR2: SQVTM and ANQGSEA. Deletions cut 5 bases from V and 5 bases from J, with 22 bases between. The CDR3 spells CSVSAGWGMSDNEQFF. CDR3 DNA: TGCAGCGTTTCCGCCGGTTGGGGGATGAGCGACAATGAGCAGTTCTTC.

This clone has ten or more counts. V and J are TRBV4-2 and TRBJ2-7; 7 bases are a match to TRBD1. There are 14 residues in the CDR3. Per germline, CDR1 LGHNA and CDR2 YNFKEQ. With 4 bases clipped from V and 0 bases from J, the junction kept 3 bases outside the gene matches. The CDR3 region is CASSRRDSSYEQYF. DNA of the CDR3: TGTGCCAGCAGCCGCCGGGACAGCTCCTACGAGCAGTACTTC.

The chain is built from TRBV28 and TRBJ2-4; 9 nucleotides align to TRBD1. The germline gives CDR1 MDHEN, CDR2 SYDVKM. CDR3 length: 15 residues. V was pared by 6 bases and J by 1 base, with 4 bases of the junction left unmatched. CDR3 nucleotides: TGTGCCAGCAGCCGACAGGGGGTGGCCAAAAACATTCAGTACTTC. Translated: CASSRQGVAKNIQYF.

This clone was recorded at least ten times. CDR3 amino acids: CASSEDRSVGMNTEAFF. The CDR3 DNA sequence: TGTGCCAGCTCCGAAGACAGGAGCGTCGGAATGAACACTGAAGCTTTCTTT. The gene calls are TRBV18 and TRBJ1-1, with TRBD1 as a possible D gene (6 bases). The CDR3 is 17 amino acids. Germline-derived CDR1 and CDR2 are KGHSH and LQKENI. Trimming took 6 bases from V and 0 from J, leaving 20 bases between them.

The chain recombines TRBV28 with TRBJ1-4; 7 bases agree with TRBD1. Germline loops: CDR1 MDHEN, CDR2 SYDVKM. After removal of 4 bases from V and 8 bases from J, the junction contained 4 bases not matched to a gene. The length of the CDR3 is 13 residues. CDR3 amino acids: CASSSGQEEKLFF. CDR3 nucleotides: TGTGCCAGCAGTTCTGGACAGGAGGAAAAACTGTTTTTT. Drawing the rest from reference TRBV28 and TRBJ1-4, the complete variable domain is DVKVTQSSRYLVKRTGEKVFLECVQDMDHENMFWYRQDPGLGLRLIYFSYDVKMKEKGDIPEGYSVSREKKERFSLILESASTNQTSMYLCASSSGQEEKLFFGSGTQLSVL.

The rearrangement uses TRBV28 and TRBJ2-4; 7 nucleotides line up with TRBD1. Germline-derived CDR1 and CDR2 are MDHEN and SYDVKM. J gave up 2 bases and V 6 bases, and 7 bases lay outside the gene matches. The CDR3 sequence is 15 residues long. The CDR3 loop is CASSRDSASKNIQYF. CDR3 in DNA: TGTGCCAGCAGCAGGGACAGCGCCTCCAAAAACATTCAGTACTTC.

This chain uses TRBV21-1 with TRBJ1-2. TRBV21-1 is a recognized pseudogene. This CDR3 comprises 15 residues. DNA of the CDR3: TGTGCCAGCAGCAAATGGAGCAGAAGTTCCTATGGCTACACCTTC. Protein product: CASSKWSRSSYGYTF.

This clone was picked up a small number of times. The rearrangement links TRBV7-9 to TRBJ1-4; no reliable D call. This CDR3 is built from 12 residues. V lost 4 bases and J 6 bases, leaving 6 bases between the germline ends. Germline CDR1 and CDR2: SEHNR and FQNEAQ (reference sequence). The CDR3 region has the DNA TGTGCCAGCAGCTCTGGACATGAAAAACTGTTTTTT. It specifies CASSSGHEKLFF. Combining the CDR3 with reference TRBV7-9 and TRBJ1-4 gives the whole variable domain DTGVSQNPRHKITKRGQNVTFRCDPISEHNRLYWYRQTLGQGPEFLTYFQNEAQLEKSRLLSDRFSAERPKGSFSTLEIQRTEQGDSAMYLCASSSGHEKLFFGSGTQLSVL.

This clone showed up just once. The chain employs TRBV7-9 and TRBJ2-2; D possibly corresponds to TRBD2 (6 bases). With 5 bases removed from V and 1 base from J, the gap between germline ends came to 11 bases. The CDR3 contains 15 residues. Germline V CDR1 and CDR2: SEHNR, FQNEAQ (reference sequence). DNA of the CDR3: TGTGCCAGCAGCCCCTGGGGGGAGAACACCGGGGAGCTGTTTTTT. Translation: CASSPWGENTGELFF. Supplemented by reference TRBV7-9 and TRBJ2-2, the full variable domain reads DTGVSQNPRHKITKRGQNVTFRCDPISEHNRLYWYRQTLGQGPEFLTYFQNEAQLEKSRLLSDRFSAERPKGSFSTLEIQRTEQGDSAMYLCASSPWGENTGELFFGEGSRLTVL.

CDR3 DNA: TGTGCCAGCAGCTTGCCGGCTGGGAATGAGCAGTTCTTC. Amino acid sequence: CASSLPAGNEQFF. This sequence joins TRBV5-4 and TRBJ2-1; no reliable D call. The CDR3 is 13 amino acids. Between the trimmed V and J ends, which lost 1 base and 7 bases, there was a span of 9 bases. Germline lookup yields CDR1 SGHNT and CDR2 YYREEE (reference sequence).

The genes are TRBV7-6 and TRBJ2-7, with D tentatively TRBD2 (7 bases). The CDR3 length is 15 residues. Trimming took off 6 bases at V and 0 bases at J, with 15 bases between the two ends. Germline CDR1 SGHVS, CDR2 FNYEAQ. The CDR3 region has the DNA TGTGCCAGCAGTAAAGGGGGGGGGCTCTCCTACGAGCAGTACTTC. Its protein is CASSKGGGLSYEQYF.

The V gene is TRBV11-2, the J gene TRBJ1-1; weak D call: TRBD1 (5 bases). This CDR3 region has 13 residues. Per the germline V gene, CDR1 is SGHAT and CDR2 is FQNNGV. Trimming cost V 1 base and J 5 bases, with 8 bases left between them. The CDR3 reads CASSLVRGTEAFF. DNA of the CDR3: TGTGCCAGCAGCTTAGTGAGGGGAACTGAAGCTTTCTTT.

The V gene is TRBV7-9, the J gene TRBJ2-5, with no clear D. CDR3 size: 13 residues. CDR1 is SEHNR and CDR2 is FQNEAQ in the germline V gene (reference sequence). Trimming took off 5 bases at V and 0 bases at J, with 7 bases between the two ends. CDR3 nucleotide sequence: TGTGCCAGCAGCCTCACGGACCAAGAGACCCAGTACTTC. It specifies CASSLTDQETQYF.

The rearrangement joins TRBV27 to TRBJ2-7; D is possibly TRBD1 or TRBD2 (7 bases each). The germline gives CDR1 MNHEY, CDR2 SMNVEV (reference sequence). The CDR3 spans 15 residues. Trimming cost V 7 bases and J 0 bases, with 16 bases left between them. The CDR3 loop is CASKGARGSSYEQYF. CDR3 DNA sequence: TGTGCCAGCAAGGGGGCGCGGGGGAGCTCCTACGAGCAGTACTTC.

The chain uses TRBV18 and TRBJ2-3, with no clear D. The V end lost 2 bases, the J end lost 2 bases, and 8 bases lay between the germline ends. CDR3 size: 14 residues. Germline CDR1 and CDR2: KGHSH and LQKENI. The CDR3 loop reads CASSPTATTDTQYF. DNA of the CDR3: TGTGCCAGCTCACCAACAGCGACCACAGATACGCAGTATTTT. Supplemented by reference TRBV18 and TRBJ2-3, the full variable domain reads NAGVMQNPRHLVRRRGQEARLRCSPMKGHSHVYWYRQLPEEGLKFMVYLQKENIIDESGMPKERFSAEFPKEGPSILRIQQVVRGDSAAYFCASSPTATTDTQYFGPGTRLTVL.

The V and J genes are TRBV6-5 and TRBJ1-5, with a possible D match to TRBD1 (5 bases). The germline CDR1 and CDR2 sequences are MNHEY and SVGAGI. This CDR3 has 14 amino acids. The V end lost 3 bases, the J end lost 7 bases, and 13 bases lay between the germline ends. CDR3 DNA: TGTGCCAGCAGTTATACGGGGGAAGGACAGCCCCAGCATTTT. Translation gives CASSYTGEGQPQHF.

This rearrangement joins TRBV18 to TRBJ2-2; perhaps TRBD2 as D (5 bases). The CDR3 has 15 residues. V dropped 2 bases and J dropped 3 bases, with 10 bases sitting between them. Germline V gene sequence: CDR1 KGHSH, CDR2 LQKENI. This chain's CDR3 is CASSPRLEDTGELFF. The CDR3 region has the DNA TGTGCCAGCTCACCAAGGTTGGAGGACACCGGGGAGCTGTTTTTT.

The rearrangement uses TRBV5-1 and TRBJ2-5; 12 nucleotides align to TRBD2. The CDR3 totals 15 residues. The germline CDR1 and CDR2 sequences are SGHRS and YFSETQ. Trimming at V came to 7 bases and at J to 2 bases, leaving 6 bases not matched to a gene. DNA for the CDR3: TGCGCCAGCCAGACTAGCGGGAGACTACAAGAGACCCAGTACTTC. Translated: CASQTSGRLQETQYF.